The clone carrying this TCR beta chain rates as medium-sized. The target antigen is unknown. TCRbeta sequences of proliferating CFSE-low MLR cells were labeled alloreactive. The sample comes from a study of T cell clones after liver transplantation. Germline V gene lookup returns CDR1 MNHEY and CDR2 SMNVEV (reference sequence). The CDR3 sequence is 16 residues long. Trimming removed 0 bases from V and 2 bases from J, with 13 bases in between. Profiling relied on immunoSEQ multiplex PCR, and the TCRdb table lists in-frame clones only, not all of them. Among thousands of clones, roughly 31% were seen once, and the ten largest hold about a fifth.

The V gene is TRBV27, the J gene TRBJ1-2, with D tentatively TRBD1 (5 bases). This receptor was obtained from a human patient who received a liver transplant. The graft donor may have given rise to some T cells. Sequenced sample: CD8+ T cells from cultured PBMCs. The CDR3 loop reads CASSLSGWGGNYGYTF. CDR3 in DNA: TGTGCCAGCAGTTTATCGGGGTGGGGGGGAAACTATGGCTACACCTTC.